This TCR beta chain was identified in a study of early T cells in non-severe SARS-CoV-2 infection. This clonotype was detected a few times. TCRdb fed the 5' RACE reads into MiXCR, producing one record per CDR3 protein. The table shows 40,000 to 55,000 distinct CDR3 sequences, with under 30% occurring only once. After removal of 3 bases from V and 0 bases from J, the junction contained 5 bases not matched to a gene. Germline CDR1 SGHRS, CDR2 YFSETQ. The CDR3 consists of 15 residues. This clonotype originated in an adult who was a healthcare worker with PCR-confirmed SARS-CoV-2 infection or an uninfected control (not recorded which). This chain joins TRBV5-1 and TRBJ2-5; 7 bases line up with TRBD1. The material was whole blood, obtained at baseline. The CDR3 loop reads CASSWGQRYQETQYF. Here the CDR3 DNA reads TGCGCCAGCAGCTGGGGACAGCGGTACCAAGAGACCCAGTACTTC.